One sample yielded the 32 T cell receptor beta chains listed below, sequenced in a study of T cell responses to AZD1222 COVID-19 vaccine. The method was immunoSEQ multiplex PCR; TCRdb's version includes in-frame clones alone and lacks a portion of them. The sample lists some 70,000 clones, roughly 80% occurring once. Sequences were derived from peripheral blood, sampled 28 days after the second AZD1222 dose. The receptors were sampled from an adult who received the AZD1222 COVID-19 vaccine.

The chain combines TRBV6-6 with TRBJ1-2, with D uncertain. The germline V gene encodes CDR1 MNHNY and CDR2 SVGAGI (reference sequence). There are 13 residues in the CDR3. V lost 5 bases, J lost 2 bases, and 9 bases lay in between. The CDR3 loop is CASSRTANYGYTF. The CDR3 DNA reads TGTGCCAGCAGTCGGACGGCGAACTATGGCTACACCTTC.

The rearrangement joins TRBV7-9 to TRBJ1-1, with TRBD1 matching 10 bases. This CDR3 is 16 amino acids long. Germline trimming cut 5 bases from V and 4 bases from J; bases unmatched to any gene: 10. Germline-derived CDR1 and CDR2 are SEHNR and FQNEAQ (reference sequence). The CDR3 region has the DNA TGTGCCAGCAGCCGCGGACAGGGGGGATCAGGCACTGAAGCTTTCTTT. Translated: CASSRGQGGSGTEAFF.

The chain is built from TRBV5-6 and TRBJ1-2, with D tentatively TRBD1 (5 bases). The CDR3 spans 14 residues. V was trimmed by 1 base and J by 4 bases, leaving 11 bases between them. Germline values: CDR1 SGHDT, CDR2 YYEEEE. CDR3 sequence reads: CASSLPGRPYGYTF. In nucleotides, the CDR3 is TGTGCCAGCAGCTTGCCGGGACGGCCCTATGGCTACACCTTC.

The J gene is TRBJ1-1, the V gene TRBV7-8; D is uncertain. The germline V gene encodes CDR1 SGHVS and CDR2 FQNEAQ. The length of the CDR3 is 14 residues. V was pared by 3 bases and J by 1 base, with 9 bases between. The CDR3 bases are TGTGCCAGCAGCTTCGGACGGAGGAACACTGAAGCTTTCTTT. Its translation: CASSFGRRNTEAFF.

A word on this clone: Mismatch with germline at one junction end may stem from a read error. This chain joins TRBV6-1 and TRBJ1-6; the D gene is possibly TRBD1 (6 bases). Germline V lookup: CDR1 MNHNS, CDR2 SASEGT. This CDR3 has 14 amino acids. Written as DNA, the CDR3 is TGTGCCAGCAGCGAAGGGGGGCTCGATTCACCCCTCCACTTT. Its translation: CASSEGGLDSPLHF.

The CDR3 DNA reads TGCAGCGCCGGGACAGCCTACGAGCAGTACTTC. Translation gives CSAGTAYEQYF. The chain is built from TRBV29-1 and TRBJ2-7; 7 bases are a match to TRBD1. Germline loops: CDR1 SQVTM, CDR2 ANQGSEA. Trimming cost V 7 bases and J 2 bases; bases outside gene matches: 2. This CDR3 spans 11 amino acids.

This clone was found once. This chain connects TRBV30 to TRBJ1-1; D remains unclear. This CDR3 is built from 13 residues. Trimming shortened V by 0 bases and J by 4 bases, and 9 bases separated the two germline ends. In germline, CDR1 is GTSNPN, CDR2 SVGIG (reference sequence). CDR3 nucleotides: TGTGCCTGGAGTGTCTTGGTGGGCACTGAAGCTTTCTTT. Amino acid sequence: CAWSVLVGTEAFF. Filled out from reference TRBV30 and TRBJ1-1, the complete variable domain reads SQTIHQWPATLVQPVGSPLSLECTVEGTSNPNLYWYRQAAGRGLQLLFYSVGIGQISSEVPQNLSASRPQDRQFILSSKKLLLSDSGFYLCAWSVLVGTEAFFGQGTRLTVV.

CDR3 amino acids: CASSVGQYTGELFF. CDR3 sequence (DNA): TGTGCCAGCAGCGTAGGACAGTACACCGGGGAGCTGTTTTTT. The chain is built from TRBV9 and TRBJ2-2, with a possible D match to TRBD1 (5 bases). The germline gives CDR1 SGDLS, CDR2 YYNGEE. The CDR3 covers 14 residues. Trimming pared 0 bases from V and 3 bases from J, leaving 6 bases between.

V and J are TRBV30 and TRBJ1-1; tentatively, D is TRBD1 (5 bases). The CDR3 runs to 15 residues. The V end was cut by 4 bases, the J end by 2 bases, with 17 bases between. Germline loops: CDR1 GTSNPN, CDR2 SVGIG (reference sequence). The CDR3 DNA sequence: TGTGCCTGGACCCTGATGGGGACTTACAACACTGAAGCTTTCTTT. Its protein product is CAWTLMGTYNTEAFF.

This chain uses TRBV11-2 with TRBJ1-2; D is unresolved. The CDR3 covers 15 residues. The V gene lost 2 bases and the J gene lost 3 bases, with 13 bases spanning the gap. CDR1 is SGHAT, CDR2 FQNNGV, per germline. CDR3 sequence reads: CASSLRAVGDYGYTF. The CDR3 DNA reads TGTGCCAGCAGCTTACGGGCGGTGGGCGACTATGGCTACACCTTC.

The V gene is TRBV3-1 (or the pseudogene TRBV3-2), the J gene TRBJ2-4; D gene uncertain. Trimming took off 8 bases at V and 1 base at J, with 9 bases between the two ends. Germline V gene data show CDR1 as LGHDT and CDR2 as YNNKEL (reference sequence). The CDR3 spans 13 residues. CDR3 bases: TGTGCCAGCGGCCCCCAGGCCAAAAACATTCAGTACTTC. It specifies CASGPQAKNIQYF.

This clone occurred once. The chain uses TRBV3-1 (or the pseudogene TRBV3-2) and TRBJ2-7, with D unclear. This CDR3 spans 16 amino acids. The ends were cut back, 4 bases at V and 0 bases at J, with 16 bases in the middle. Per the germline V gene, CDR1 is LGHDT and CDR2 is YNNKEL (reference sequence). CDR3 residues: CASSPTPSGSSYEQYF. CDR3 nucleotide sequence: TGTGCCAGCAGCCCGACCCCCTCCGGTAGCTCCTACGAGCAGTACTTC.

J is TRBJ1-1 and V is TRBV29-1; weak D call: TRBD1 (6 bases). V lost 7 bases, J lost 2 bases, and 17 bases lay in between. CDR1 and CDR2 from the germline V gene are SQVTM and ANQGSEA. CDR3 length: 14 residues. CDR3 loop: CSAIVIQGNTEAFF. Written as DNA, the CDR3 is TGCAGCGCAATTGTGATACAGGGAAACACTGAAGCTTTCTTT. Based on the CDR3 plus reference TRBV29-1 and TRBJ1-1, the full variable domain is SAVISQKPSRDICQRGTSLTIQCQVDSQVTMMFWYRQQPGQSLTLIATANQGSEATYESGFVIDKFPISRPNLTFSTLTVSNMSPEDSSIYLCSAIVIQGNTEAFFGQGTRLTVV.

This chain connects TRBV3-1 (or the pseudogene TRBV3-2) to TRBJ2-3, with TRBD2 matching over 9 bases. Trimming cost V 1 base and J 1 base; bases outside gene matches: 9. CDR3 length equals 18 residues. The germline gives CDR1 LGHDT, CDR2 YNNKEL (reference sequence). The CDR3 DNA sequence: TGTGCCAGCAGCCAAGGTTGGCGGGGGGGCCTAGGCACAGATACGCAGTATTTT. Protein product: CASSQGWRGGLGTDTQYF.

J is TRBJ2-3 and V is TRBV30; 8 positions match TRBD2. V dropped 3 bases and J dropped 7; count of bases not matched to a gene: 15. This CDR3 is built from 16 residues. CDR1 is GTSNPN and CDR2 is SVGIG in the germline V gene (reference sequence). CDR3 DNA sequence: TGTGCCTGGAGCTACGGGGCTAGCGGGTCCCCGAATACGCAGTATTTT. This translates into CAWSYGASGSPNTQYF.

This CDR3 is CASSINGGDTQYF. CDR3 bases: TGTGCCAGCAGCATAAACGGCGGAGATACGCAGTATTTT. V usage is TRBV12-3 or TRBV12-4 and J usage is TRBJ2-3, with D unresolved. Trimming cost V 6 bases and J 5 bases, with 12 bases left between them. The CDR3 spans 13 residues.

Only a few counts were recorded for this clone. J is TRBJ1-6 and V is TRBV19, with D perhaps TRBD1 (6 bases). Germline CDR1 LNHDA, CDR2 SQIVND (reference sequence). The CDR3 spans 14 residues. Trimming stripped 3 bases from V and 9 bases from J, with 12 bases between. The CDR3 sequence: CASSIWQGISPLHF. Written as DNA, the CDR3 is TGTGCCAGTAGTATTTGGCAGGGGATTTCACCCCTCCACTTT. The variable domain in full, with the rest retrieved from reference TRBV19 and TRBJ1-6, is DGGITQSPKYLFRKEGQNVTLSCEQNLNHDAMYWYRQDPGQGLRLIYYSQIVNDFQKGDIAEGYSVSREKKESFPLTVTSAQKNPTAFYLCASSIWQGISPLHFGNGTRLTVT.

The chain carries TRBV19 and TRBJ1-6; 10 bases line up with TRBD1. The V gene end was trimmed by 9 bases and the J gene end by 0 bases; junction bases not matched to a gene: 5. Germline CDR1 is LNHDA and CDR2 is SQIVND (reference sequence). The CDR3 is made up of 16 amino acids. The CDR3 coding sequence is TGTGCCAGCCGACAGGGGGCGAGCTCCTATAATTCACCCCTCCACTTT. As protein: CASRQGASSYNSPLHF.

The V call is TRBV27, the J call TRBJ1-4; TRBD1 matches 8 bases. The CDR3 is made up of 17 amino acids. V dropped 2 bases and J dropped 7; count of bases not matched to a gene: 12. Germline-derived CDR1 and CDR2 are MNHEY and SMNVEV (reference sequence). CDR3 amino acids: CASSLIYSRGRFEKLFF. The CDR3 nucleotides are TGTGCCAGCAGTTTAATCTATTCCAGGGGGCGGTTTGAAAAACTGTTTTTT.

The chain uses TRBV19 and TRBJ2-2; the D gene is possibly TRBD2 (6 bases). The CDR3 sequence is 16 residues long. Germline assignment: CDR1 LNHDA and CDR2 SQIVND (reference sequence). The ends were cut back, 3 bases at V and 7 bases at J, with 18 bases in the middle. In DNA form, the CDR3 reads TGTGCCAGTAGTATTTCGGCGGGGTGGCCCGTCGGGGAGCTGTTTTTT. Its protein is CASSISAGWPVGELFF.

The rearrangement links TRBV6-5 to TRBJ1-5, with TRBD1 as a possible D gene (5 bases). The V and J ends lost 2 bases and 3 bases respectively, with 11 bases between them. The CDR3 spans 15 residues. CDR1 is MNHEY and CDR2 is SVGAGI in the germline V gene. The CDR3, as DNA: TGTGCCAGCAGTTACAGCGGACAACCCAATCAGCCCCAGCATTTT. This sequence encodes CASSYSGQPNQPQHF.

This clone occurred once. The rearrangement joins TRBV10-3 to TRBJ1-6, with 8 bases lining up with TRBD1. With 10 bases clipped from V and 4 bases from J, the junction kept 9 bases outside the gene matches. CDR1 ENHRY and CDR2 SYGVKD come from the germline V gene. This CDR3 spans 15 amino acids. The CDR3 here is CATSDRGDYNSPLHF. DNA for the CDR3: TGTGCCACCAGCGACAGGGGCGATTATAATTCACCCCTCCACTTT.

V and J are TRBV7-2 and TRBJ1-1; the D gene is possibly TRBD1 (5 bases). Trimming cost V 6 bases and J 0 bases, with 14 bases left between them. The CDR3 has 15 residues. The germline gives CDR1 SGHTA, CDR2 FQGNSA. The chain's CDR3 is CASRPADSLNTEAFF. The CDR3 nucleotides read TGTGCCAGCAGACCAGCTGACAGCCTGAACACTGAAGCTTTCTTT. The whole variable domain, filled in from reference TRBV7-2 and TRBJ1-1, reads GAGVSQSPSNKVTEKGKDVELRCDPISGHTALYWYRQSLGQGLEFLIYFQGNSAPDKSGLPSDRFSAERTGGSVSTLTIQRTQQEDSAVYLCASRPADSLNTEAFFGQGTRLTVV.

This sequence joins TRBV28 and TRBJ2-2; no clear D gene. The CDR3 is made up of 15 amino acids. The germline V gene has CDR1 MDHEN and CDR2 SYDVKM. V was clipped by 2 bases and J by 5 bases, with 12 bases between them. The CDR3 sequence: CASSLAAVGTGELFF. CDR3 sequence (DNA): TGTGCCAGCAGTTTAGCCGCGGTAGGAACCGGGGAGCTGTTTTTT. The whole variable domain, remainder taken from reference TRBV28 and TRBJ2-2, is DVKVTQSSRYLVKRTGEKVFLECVQDMDHENMFWYRQDPGLGLRLIYFSYDVKMKEKGDIPEGYSVSREKKERFSLILESASTNQTSMYLCASSLAAVGTGELFFGEGSRLTVL.

The CDR3 protein is CASSPMRMFGYTF. The CDR3 DNA is TGTGCCAGCAGCCCTATGAGGATGTTTGGCTACACCTTC. This sequence joins TRBV3-1 (or the pseudogene TRBV3-2) and TRBJ1-2, with D unresolved. The V end was cut by 4 bases, the J end by 7 bases, with 13 bases between. There are 13 residues in the CDR3. Germline V gene sequence: CDR1 LGHDT, CDR2 YNNKEL (reference sequence).

This chain joins TRBV5-8 and TRBJ1-3; D remains ambiguous. The ends were cut back, 1 base at V and 0 bases at J, with 8 bases in the middle. Germline values: CDR1 SGHTS, CDR2 YDEGEE. The CDR3 sequence is 15 residues long. CDR3 amino acids: CASSLRRISGNTIYF. The CDR3 DNA is TGTGCCAGCAGCTTGAGGCGGATCTCTGGAAACACCATATATTTT.

The J gene is TRBJ2-4, the V gene TRBV19; D perhaps matches TRBD1 (7 bases). Germline values: CDR1 LNHDA, CDR2 SQIVND (reference sequence). This CDR3 is built from 14 residues. V was trimmed by 7 bases and J by 3 bases, leaving 13 bases between them. The CDR3 sequence: CASNDQGGKNIQYF. As DNA, the CDR3 is TGTGCCAGTAACGACCAGGGGGGCAAAAACATTCAGTACTTC. Based on the CDR3 plus reference TRBV19 and TRBJ2-4, the full variable domain is DGGITQSPKYLFRKEGQNVTLSCEQNLNHDAMYWYRQDPGQGLRLIYYSQIVNDFQKGDIAEGYSVSREKKESFPLTVTSAQKNPTAFYLCASNDQGGKNIQYFGAGTRLSVL.

The gene calls are TRBV11-2 and TRBJ1-6, with 9 positions matching TRBD1. Germline assignment: CDR1 SGHAT and CDR2 FQNNGV. Trimming took 2 bases from V and 8 from J; bases not matched to a gene: 7. The CDR3 has 16 residues. CDR3 protein: CASSLPFRTGDSPLHF. The CDR3 coding sequence is TGTGCCAGCAGCTTACCTTTTAGGACAGGGGATTCACCCCTCCACTTT.

This clone was observed once. This rearrangement joins TRBV2 to TRBJ1-2, with D maybe TRBD1 (6 bases). Germline V gene lookup returns CDR1 SNHLY and CDR2 FYNNEI. V was shortened by 2 bases and J by 7 bases, with 17 bases between the two germline ends. The CDR3 spans 15 residues. The CDR3 spells CASSERATGSAGYTF. CDR3 in DNA: TGTGCCAGCAGTGAAAGGGCTACAGGGTCAGCTGGCTACACCTTC.

The gene calls are TRBV5-4 and TRBJ1-4, with D possibly matching TRBD1 (5 bases). V was cut by 4 bases and J by 0 bases, with 13 bases left in between. The CDR3 has 16 amino acids. Germline V gives CDR1 SGHNT, CDR2 YYREEE (reference sequence). The CDR3 coding sequence is TGTGCCAGCAGCCCGGCGCAGGGTCCAACTAATGAAAAACTGTTTTTT. It specifies CASSPAQGPTNEKLFF. The whole variable domain, filled in from reference TRBV5-4 and TRBJ1-4, reads ETGVTQSPTHLIKTRGQQVTLRCSSQSGHNTVSWYQQALGQGPQFIFQYYREEENGRGNFPPRFSGLQFPNYSSELNVNALELDDSALYLCASSPAQGPTNEKLFFGSGTQLSVL.

The gene calls are TRBV5-1 and TRBJ2-7; possibly TRBD1 or TRBD2 for D (5 bases each). The CDR3 length is 14 residues. Trimming removed 1 base from V and 3 bases from J, with 11 bases in between. The germline V gene encodes CDR1 SGHRS and CDR2 YFSETQ. CDR3 nucleotide sequence: TGCGCCAGCAGCTTGTTGGGGGAGAACTACGAGCAGTACTTC. Its protein is CASSLLGENYEQYF. The variable domain in full, with the rest retrieved from reference TRBV5-1 and TRBJ2-7, is KAGVTQTPRYLIKTRGQQVTLSCSPISGHRSVSWYQQTPGQGLQFLFEYFSETQRNKGNFPGRFSGRQFSNSRSEMNVSTLELGDSALYLCASSLLGENYEQYFGPGTRLTVT.

V usage is TRBV14 and J usage is TRBJ1-1, with D perhaps TRBD1 (5 bases). Germline lookup yields CDR1 SGHDN and CDR2 FVKESK. The CDR3 covers 13 residues. V lost 3 bases, J lost 6 bases, and 11 bases lay in between. CDR3: CASSQRVGAEAFF. The DNA for the CDR3 is TGTGCCAGCAGCCAGAGGGTGGGGGCTGAAGCTTTCTTT.